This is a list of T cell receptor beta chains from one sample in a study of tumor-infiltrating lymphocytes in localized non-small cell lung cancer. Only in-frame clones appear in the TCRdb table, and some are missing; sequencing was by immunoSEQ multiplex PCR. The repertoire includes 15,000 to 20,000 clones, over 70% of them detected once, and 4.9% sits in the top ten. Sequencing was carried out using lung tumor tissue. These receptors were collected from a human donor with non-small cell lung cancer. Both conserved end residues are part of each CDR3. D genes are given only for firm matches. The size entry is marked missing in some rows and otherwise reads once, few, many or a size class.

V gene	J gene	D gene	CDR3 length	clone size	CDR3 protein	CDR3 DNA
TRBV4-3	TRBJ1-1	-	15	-	CASSPSTSRNTEAFF	TGCGCCAGCAGCCCGTCCACATCGAGGAACACTGAAGCTTTCTTT
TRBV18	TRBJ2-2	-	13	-	CAIEDENTGELFF	TGTGCCATCGAGGATGAGAACACCGGGGAGCTGTTTTTT
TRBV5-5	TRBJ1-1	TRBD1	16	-	CASSSPSSRGDTEAFF	TGTGCCAGCAGCTCCCCGTCGTCCAGGGGGGACACTGAAGCTTTCTTT
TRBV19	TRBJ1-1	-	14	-	CASNQGAHNTEAFF	TGTGCCAGTAACCAGGGCGCTCATAACACTGAAGCTTTCTTT
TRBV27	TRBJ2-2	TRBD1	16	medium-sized	CASSTPQGLNTGELFF	TGTGCCAGCAGTACACCACAGGGGCTGAACACCGGGGAGCTGTTTTTT
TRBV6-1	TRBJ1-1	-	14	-	CASSQWTVNTEAFF	TGTGCCAGCAGTCAGTGGACAGTTAACACTGAAGCTTTCTTT
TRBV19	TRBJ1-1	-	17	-	CASSIVHTGGVNAEAFF	TGTGCCAGTAGTATAGTTCATACAGGTGGGGTGAACGCTGAAGCTTTCTTT
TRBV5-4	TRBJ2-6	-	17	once	CASSFIDSLTGANVLTF	TGTGCCAGCAGCTTCATTGACAGCCTTACTGGGGCCAACGTCCTGACTTTC
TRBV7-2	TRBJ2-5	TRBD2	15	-	CASSLILAVQETQYF	TGTGCCAGCAGCTTAATACTAGCGGTCCAAGAGACCCAGTACTTC
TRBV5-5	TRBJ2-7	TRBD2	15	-	CASSAPGRETYEQYF	TGTGCCAGCAGCGCCCCAGGGCGGGAGACCTACGAGCAGTACTTC
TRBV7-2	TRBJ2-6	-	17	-	CASSLVGGNSGANVLTF	TGTGCCAGCAGCTTAGTGGGCGGAAACTCTGGGGCCAACGTCCTGACTTTC
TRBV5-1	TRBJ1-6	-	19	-	CASSQNQQGSKRYNSPLHF	TGCGCCAGCAGCCAAAACCAGCAGGGGTCAAAAAGGTATAATTCACCCCTCCACTTT
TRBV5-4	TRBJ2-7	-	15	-	CASSSRQGHGYEQYF	TGTGCCAGCAGCTCACGTCAGGGGCATGGCTACGAGCAGTACTTC
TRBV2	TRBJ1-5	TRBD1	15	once	CASSEGDRVGQPQHF	TGTGCCAGCAGTGAAGGAGACAGGGTCGGTCAGCCCCAGCATTTT
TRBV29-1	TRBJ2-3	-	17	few	CSVDRGFGLLGTDTQYF	TGCAGCGTTGACAGGGGTTTCGGCCTGCTGGGCACAGATACGCAGTATTTT
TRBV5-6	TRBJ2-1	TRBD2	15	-	CASSYLAAGYNEQFF	TGTGCCAGCAGTTACCTAGCGGCGGGGTACAATGAGCAGTTCTTC
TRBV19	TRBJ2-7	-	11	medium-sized	CASRSGYEQYF	TGTGCCAGTAGATCAGGCTACGAGCAGTACTTC
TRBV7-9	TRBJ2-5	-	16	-	CASSQGGKQGWETQYF	TGTGCCAGCAGCCAAGGGGGAAAACAGGGATGGGAGACCCAGTACTTC
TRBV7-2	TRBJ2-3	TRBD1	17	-	CASSLVQGQGRTDTQYF	TGTGCCAGCAGCTTAGTCCAGGGACAGGGGCGGACAGATACGCAGTATTTT
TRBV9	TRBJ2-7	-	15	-	CASSGAGDQSYEQYF	TGTGCCAGCAGCGGGGCAGGGGACCAATCTTACGAGCAGTACTTC
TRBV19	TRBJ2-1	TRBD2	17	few	CASSKASGRSSYNEQFF	TGTGCCAGTAGTAAGGCTAGCGGGAGAAGCTCCTACAATGAGCAGTTCTTC
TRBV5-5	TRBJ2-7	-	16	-	CASSLRLAEFSYEQYF	TGTGCCAGCAGCTTGCGGTTGGCAGAATTTTCCTACGAGCAGTACTTC
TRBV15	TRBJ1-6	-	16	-	CATSRDIIRGNSPLHF	TGTGCCACCAGCAGAGATATCATCAGGGGAAATTCACCCCTCCACTTT
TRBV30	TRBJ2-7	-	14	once	CACTSRHSLYEQYF	TGTGCCTGCACATCAAGACACAGCCTATACGAGCAGTACTTC
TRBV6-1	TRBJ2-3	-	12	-	CASSLITDTQYF	TGTGCCAGCAGTCTCATCACAGATACGCAGTATTTT
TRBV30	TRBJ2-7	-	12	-	CAWKGDAYEQYF	TGTGCCTGGAAAGGGGATGCCTACGAGCAGTACTTC
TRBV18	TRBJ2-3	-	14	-	CASSPRVDTDTQYF	TGTGCCAGCTCACCCAGGGTCGACACAGATACGCAGTATTTT
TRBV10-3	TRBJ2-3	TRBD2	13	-	CAIGSGGIDTQYF	TGTGCCATTGGGAGCGGGGGCATAGATACGCAGTATTTT
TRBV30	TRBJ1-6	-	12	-	CAGKAGAPPLHF	TGTGCCGGGAAAGCGGGGGCCCCACCCCTCCACTTT
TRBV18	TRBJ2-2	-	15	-	CASSPGTANTGELFF	TGTGCCAGCTCACCAGGGACTGCGAACACCGGGGAGCTGTTTTTT
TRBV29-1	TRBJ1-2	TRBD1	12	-	CSVAPDRGGYTF	TGCAGCGTTGCCCCTGACAGGGGCGGCTACACCTTC
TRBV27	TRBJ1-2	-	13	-	CASSFNSPYGYTF	TGTGCCAGCAGTTTTAACAGTCCTTATGGCTACACCTTC
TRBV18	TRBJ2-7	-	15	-	CASSPSRRGHYEQYF	TGTGCCAGCTCACCATCGAGGCGAGGTCACTACGAGCAGTACTTC
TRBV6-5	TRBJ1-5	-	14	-	CASSYPVNNQPQHF	TGTGCCAGCAGTTACCCGGTAAACAATCAGCCCCAGCATTTT
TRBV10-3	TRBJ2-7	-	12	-	CAIGEGSDEQYF	TGTGCCATCGGCGAGGGGTCCGACGAGCAGTACTTC